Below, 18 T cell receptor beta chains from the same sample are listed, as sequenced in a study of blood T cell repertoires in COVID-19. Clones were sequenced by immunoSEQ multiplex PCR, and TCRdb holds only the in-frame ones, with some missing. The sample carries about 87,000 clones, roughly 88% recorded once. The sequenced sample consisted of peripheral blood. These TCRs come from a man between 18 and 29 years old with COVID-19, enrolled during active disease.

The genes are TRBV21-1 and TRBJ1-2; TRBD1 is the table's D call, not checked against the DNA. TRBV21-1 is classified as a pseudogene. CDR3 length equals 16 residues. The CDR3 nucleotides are TGTGCCAGCAGCAAAGGGGGGACAGGGGATGACTATGGCTACACCTTC. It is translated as CASSKGGTGDDYGYTF.

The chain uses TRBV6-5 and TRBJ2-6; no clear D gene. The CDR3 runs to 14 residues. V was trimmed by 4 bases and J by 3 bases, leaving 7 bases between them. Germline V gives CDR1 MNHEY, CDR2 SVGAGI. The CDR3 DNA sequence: TGTGCCAGCAGTTTGTTCGGTGGGGCCAACGTCCTGACTTTC. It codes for CASSLFGGANVLTF.

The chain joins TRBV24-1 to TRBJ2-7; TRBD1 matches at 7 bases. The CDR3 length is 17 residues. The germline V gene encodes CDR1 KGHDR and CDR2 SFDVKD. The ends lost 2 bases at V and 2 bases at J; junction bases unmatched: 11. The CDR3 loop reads CATSDSTNGQATYEQYF. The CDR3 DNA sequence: TGTGCCACCAGTGATTCAACGAATGGACAGGCAACCTACGAGCAGTACTTC.

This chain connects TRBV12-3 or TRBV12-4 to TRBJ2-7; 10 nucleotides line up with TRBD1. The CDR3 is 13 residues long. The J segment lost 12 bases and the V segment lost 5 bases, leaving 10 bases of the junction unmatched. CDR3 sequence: CASSPGQGLWSYF. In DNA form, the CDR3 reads TGTGCCAGCAGTCCGGGACAGGGGCTTTGGTCGTACTTC.

The CDR3 DNA reads as TGTGCCAGTTTAGGGGCACTGTCCTTTTCCGAGCAGTACTTC. Protein sequence: CASLGALSFSEQYF. The chain employs TRBV28 and TRBJ2-7, with a weak D call TRBD1 (5 bases). CDR1 is MDHEN and CDR2 is SYDVKM in the germline V gene. The CDR3 spans 14 residues. Trimming cost V 9 bases and J 6 bases, with 21 bases left between them. Full variable domain (missing parts from reference TRBV28 and TRBJ2-7): DVKVTQSSRYLVKRTGEKVFLECVQDMDHENMFWYRQDPGLGLRLIYFSYDVKMKEKGDIPEGYSVSREKKERFSLILESASTNQTSMYLCASLGALSFSEQYFGPGTRLTVT.

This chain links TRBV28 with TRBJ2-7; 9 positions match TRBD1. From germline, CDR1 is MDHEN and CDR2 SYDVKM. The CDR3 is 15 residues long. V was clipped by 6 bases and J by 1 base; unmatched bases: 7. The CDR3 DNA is TGTGCCAGCAGCCCCCCCGGACAGGGGTCCTACGAGCAGTACTTC. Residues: CASSPPGQGSYEQYF. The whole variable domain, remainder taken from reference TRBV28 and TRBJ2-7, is DVKVTQSSRYLVKRTGEKVFLECVQDMDHENMFWYRQDPGLGLRLIYFSYDVKMKEKGDIPEGYSVSREKKERFSLILESASTNQTSMYLCASSPPGQGSYEQYFGPGTRLTVT.

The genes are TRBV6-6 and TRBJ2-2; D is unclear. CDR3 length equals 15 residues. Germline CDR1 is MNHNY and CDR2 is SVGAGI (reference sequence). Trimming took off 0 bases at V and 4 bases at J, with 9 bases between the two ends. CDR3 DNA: TGTGCCAGCAGTTACTCGATGGCTTTCACCGGGGAGCTGTTTTTT. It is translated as CASSYSMAFTGELFF.

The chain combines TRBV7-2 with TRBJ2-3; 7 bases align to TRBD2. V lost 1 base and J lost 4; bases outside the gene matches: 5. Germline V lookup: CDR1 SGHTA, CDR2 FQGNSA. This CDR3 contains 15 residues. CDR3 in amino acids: CASSLVAGAPDTQYF. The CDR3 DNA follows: TGTGCCAGCAGCTTAGTTGCGGGAGCGCCAGATACGCAGTATTTT.

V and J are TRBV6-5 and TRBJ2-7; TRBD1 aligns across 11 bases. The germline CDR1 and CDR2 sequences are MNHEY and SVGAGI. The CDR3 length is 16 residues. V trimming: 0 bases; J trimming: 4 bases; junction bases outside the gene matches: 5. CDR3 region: CASSYSSGTGGYEQYF. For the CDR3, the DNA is TGTGCCAGCAGTTACTCGAGTGGGACAGGGGGTTACGAGCAGTACTTC.

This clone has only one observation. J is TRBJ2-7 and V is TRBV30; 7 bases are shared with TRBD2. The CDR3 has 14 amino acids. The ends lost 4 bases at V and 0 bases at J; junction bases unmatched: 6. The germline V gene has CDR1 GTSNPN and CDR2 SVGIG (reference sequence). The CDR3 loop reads CAWTSSGGSYEQYF. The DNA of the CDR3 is TGTGCCTGGACCTCTAGCGGAGGCTCCTACGAGCAGTACTTC. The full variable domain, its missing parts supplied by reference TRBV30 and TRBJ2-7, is SQTIHQWPATLVQPVGSPLSLECTVEGTSNPNLYWYRQAAGRGLQLLFYSVGIGQISSEVPQNLSASRPQDRQFILSSKKLLLSDSGFYLCAWTSSGGSYEQYFGPGTRLTVT.

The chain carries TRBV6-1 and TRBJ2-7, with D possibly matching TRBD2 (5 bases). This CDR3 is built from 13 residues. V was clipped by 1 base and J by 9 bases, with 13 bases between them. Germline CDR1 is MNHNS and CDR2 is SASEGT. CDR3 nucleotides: TGTGCCAGCAGTGAAGAATGGACTCGAGGGCAGTACTTC. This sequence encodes CASSEEWTRGQYF.

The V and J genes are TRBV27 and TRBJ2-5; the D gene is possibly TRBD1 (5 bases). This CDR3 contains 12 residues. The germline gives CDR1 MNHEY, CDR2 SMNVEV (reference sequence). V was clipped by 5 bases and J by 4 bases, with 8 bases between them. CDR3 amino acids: CASSQGGETQYF. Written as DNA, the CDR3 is TGTGCCAGCAGTCAGGGCGGAGAGACCCAGTACTTC.

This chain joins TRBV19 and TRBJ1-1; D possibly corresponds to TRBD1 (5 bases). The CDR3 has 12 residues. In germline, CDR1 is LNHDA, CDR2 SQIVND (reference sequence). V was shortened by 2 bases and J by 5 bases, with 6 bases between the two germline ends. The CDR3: CASSIRGTEAFF. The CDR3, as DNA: TGTGCCAGTAGTATACGGGGGACTGAAGCTTTCTTT.

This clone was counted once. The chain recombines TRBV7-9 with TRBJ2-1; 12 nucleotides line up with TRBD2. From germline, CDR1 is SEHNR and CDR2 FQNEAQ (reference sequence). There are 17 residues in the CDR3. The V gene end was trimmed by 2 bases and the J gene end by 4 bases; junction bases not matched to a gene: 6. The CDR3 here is CASSLPRTSGEYNEQFF. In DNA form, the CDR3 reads TGTGCCAGCAGCTTACCCCGGACTAGCGGGGAGTACAATGAGCAGTTCTTC.

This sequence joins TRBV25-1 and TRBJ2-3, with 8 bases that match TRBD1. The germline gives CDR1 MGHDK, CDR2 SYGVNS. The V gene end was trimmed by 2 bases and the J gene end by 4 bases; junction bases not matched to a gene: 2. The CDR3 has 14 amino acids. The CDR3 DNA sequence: TGTGCCAGCAGTGAAATACAGGGGGCAGATACGCAGTATTTT. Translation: CASSEIQGADTQYF.

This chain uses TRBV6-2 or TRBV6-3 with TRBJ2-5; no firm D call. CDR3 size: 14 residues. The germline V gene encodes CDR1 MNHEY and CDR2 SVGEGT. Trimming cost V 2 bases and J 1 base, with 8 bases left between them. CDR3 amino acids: CASSYGTFQETQYF. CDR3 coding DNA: TGTGCCAGCAGTTACGGCACCTTCCAAGAGACCCAGTACTTC.

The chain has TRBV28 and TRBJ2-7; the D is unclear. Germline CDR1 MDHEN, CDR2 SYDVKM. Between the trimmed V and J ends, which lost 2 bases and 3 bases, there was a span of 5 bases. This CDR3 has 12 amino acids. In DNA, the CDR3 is TGTGCCAGCAGTTTAGGGCTCTACGAGCAGTACTTC. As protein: CASSLGLYEQYF.

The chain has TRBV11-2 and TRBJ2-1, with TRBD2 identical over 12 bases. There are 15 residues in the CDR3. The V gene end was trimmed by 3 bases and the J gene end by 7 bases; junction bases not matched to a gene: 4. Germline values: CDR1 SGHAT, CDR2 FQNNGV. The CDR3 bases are TGTGCCAGCAGCTTGACTAGCGGGAGACTAAATGAGCAGTTCTTC. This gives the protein CASSLTSGRLNEQFF.